A single sample is the source of the 14 T cell receptor beta chains below, sequenced in a study of blood T cell repertoires in COVID-19 (dated by TCRdb to the early 2020s). Library prep was done by the immunoSEQ multiplex PCR assay. Imported from immuneACCESS, the table was reduced by TCRdb to in-frame sequences with V and J called. These copies leave out some clones; in studies compared against another copy, an unresolved V gene accounts for under half, and the cause of the remainder is not known. The sample table lists about 320,000 clones, 85% of them with a count of one. The ten largest clones take up 1.5% to 2% of the sample. Sequenced material: PBMCs or T cells enriched from blood (not recorded which). The receptors were gathered from a woman in her thirties who had been exposed to COVID-19.

This clone occurred once. The V gene is TRBV19, the J gene TRBJ1-5, with a weak D call TRBD1 (6 bases). The CDR3 covers 16 residues. The germline V gene has CDR1 LNHDA and CDR2 SQIVND (reference sequence). V gave up 8 bases and J gave up 0 bases, with 17 bases separating them. The CDR3 DNA reads TGTGCCAGTCTACCCGAGGGGGTTTATAGCAATCAGCCCCAGCATTTT. As protein: CASLPEGVYSNQPQHF.

This rearrangement joins TRBV19 to TRBJ1-2; TRBD1 matches 12 bases. CDR1 is LNHDA, CDR2 SQIVND, per germline (reference sequence). The CDR3 is 14 amino acids. The trim removed 9 bases at V and 6 bases at J, leaving 8 bases unmatched. CDR3 DNA: TGTGCCAGCCGGGACAGGGGGCGTTTTGATGGCTACACCTTC. Translated, it gives CASRDRGRFDGYTF.

This sequence joins TRBV9 and TRBJ1-6, with 9 bases aligning to TRBD1. The length of the CDR3 is 17 residues. CDR1 is SGDLS and CDR2 is YYNGEE in the germline V gene. V dropped 3 bases and J dropped 7; count of bases not matched to a gene: 11. This chain's CDR3 is CASSAVGLGQGNSPLHF. The CDR3 DNA follows: TGTGCCAGCAGCGCCGTTGGTCTGGGACAGGGCAATTCACCCCTCCACTTT.

The rearrangement links TRBV21-1 to TRBJ2-7; the listed D gene, TRBD1, was not tested against the DNA. TRBV21-1 is marked as a pseudogene. This CDR3 is built from 13 residues. The CDR3 loop reads CASSNGHSYEQYF. The CDR3 DNA reads TGTGCCAGCAGCAATGGCCACTCCTACGAGCAGTACTTC.

The rearrangement links TRBV20-1 to TRBJ2-1, with 8 positions matching TRBD2. This CDR3 comprises 11 residues. With V trimmed by 3 bases and J by 11 bases, 3 bases remained unmatched. Germline loops: CDR1 DFQATT, CDR2 SNEGSKA (reference sequence). The CDR3 sequence: CSASGLAKQFF. CDR3 in DNA: TGCAGTGCTAGTGGACTAGCTAAGCAGTTCTTC.

The rearrangement uses TRBV5-6 and TRBJ1-2; 8 positions agree with TRBD1. With 3 bases clipped from V and 8 bases from J, the junction kept 12 bases outside the gene matches. Germline V gene data show CDR1 as SGHDT and CDR2 as YYEEEE. The CDR3 covers 15 residues. DNA of the CDR3: TGTGCCAGCAGCTCCTATGACAGGGGTGAGGAAGGCTACACCTTC. This codes for CASSSYDRGEEGYTF.

V usage is TRBV13 and J usage is TRBJ2-7; the D is unclear. With 3 bases removed from V and 3 bases from J, the gap between germline ends came to 3 bases. The germline gives CDR1 PRHDT, CDR2 FYEKMQ (reference sequence). The CDR3 has 11 amino acids. The CDR3 DNA is TGTGCCAGCAGCTTCGGCTACGAGCAGTACTTC. Protein: CASSFGYEQYF.

The chain joins TRBV6-5 to TRBJ2-1; perhaps TRBD2 as D (6 bases). This CDR3 contains 14 residues. Germline CDR1 is MNHEY and CDR2 is SVGAGI. Trimming took 5 bases from V and 0 from J, leaving 8 bases between them. The CDR3 region has the DNA TGTGCCAGCAGTCGGGACTCCTCCTACAATGAGCAGTTCTTC. It specifies CASSRDSSYNEQFF.

This chain uses TRBV7-9 with TRBJ2-1, with 8 bases aligning to TRBD2. V was clipped by 6 bases and J by 6 bases; unmatched bases: 10. Germline loops: CDR1 SEHNR, CDR2 FQNEAQ (reference sequence). CDR3 size: 15 residues. As DNA, the CDR3 is TGTGCCAGCAGTCCCAGCGGGAGTAGGGGCAATGAGCAGTTCTTC. Amino acid sequence: CASSPSGSRGNEQFF.

This chain joins TRBV28 and TRBJ1-2, with 9 bases lining up with TRBD1. The CDR3 totals 14 residues. Germline CDR1 and CDR2: MDHEN and SYDVKM. V shed 7 bases, J shed 4 bases, and the junction held 7 bases outside the gene matches. The CDR3, as DNA: TGTGCCAGCACAACAGGGGGCGCGGGCTATGGCTACACCTTC. This encodes CASTTGGAGYGYTF.

This chain joins TRBV6-1 and TRBJ1-6; TRBD1 is a possible D gene (5 bases). CDR1 is MNHNS and CDR2 is SASEGT in the germline V gene. V lost 6 bases and J lost 0, with 12 bases in between. CDR3 length equals 16 residues. CDR3 coding DNA: TGTGCCAGCAGGGAACAGGCCAGCTCCTATAATTCACCCCTCCACTTT. This codes for CASREQASSYNSPLHF.

This clone was picked up one time. The same CDR3 can be traced to other DNA sequences in this sample. The chain couples TRBV28 to TRBJ1-2; D might be TRBD1 (5 bases). Trimming took off 3 bases at V and 4 bases at J, with 9 bases between the two ends. This CDR3 spans 13 amino acids. Per germline, CDR1 MDHEN and CDR2 SYDVKM. The CDR3 loop is CASSFQGPYGYTF. The CDR3 DNA reads as TGTGCCAGCAGTTTTCAGGGTCCCTATGGCTACACCTTC.

This clone has a handful of counts. This chain joins TRBV21-1 and TRBJ1-5; TRBD1, the D gene given by the table, was not confirmed from the DNA. TRBV21-1 counts as a pseudogene. The length of the CDR3 is 17 residues. CDR3 sequence reads: CASSRLLGQGAGQPQHF. The DNA of the CDR3 is TGTGCCAGCAGCAGACTTCTTGGACAGGGGGCAGGTCAGCCCCAGCATTTT.

The V gene is TRBV28, the J gene TRBJ1-1, with D maybe TRBD1 (6 bases). The V end was cut by 6 bases, the J end by 1 base, with 15 bases between. The CDR3 is 15 residues long. Germline V CDR1 and CDR2: MDHEN, SYDVKM. DNA of the CDR3: TGTGCCAGCAGCTCCACTGGACAGCAGAACACTGAAGCTTTCTTT. Translation: CASSSTGQQNTEAFF.